This T cell receptor beta chain was sequenced in a study of Tregs in tolerant kidney transplant recipients (dated 2019 in TCRdb). About the investigation overall: The study used TCRbeta sequencing to identify donor-specific regulatory T cells before combined kidney and bone marrow transplantation, then tracked those cells after transplant.

Study-wide conclusions, independent of this receptor: PCR primers changed over time for some patients, so nucleotide-level comparison across those patients' samples was not possible. Biological reproducibility was not directly assessed, although technical replication error appeared to be minimal. In tolerant patients, donor-specific Tregs expanded more than Tregs overall, which suggests antigen-driven rather than nonspecific expansion. The most biologically relevant and donor-specific TCRbeta repertoire appeared to be identified by expanding Tregs with activated donor B cells. Because only a small number of patients were included, the study had limitations, and the results will need to be validated in larger populations as well as under other immunosuppression protocols.

CDR1 and CDR2 are drawn from the germline V gene (reference sequence): LNHDA, SQIVND. The CDR3 starts with the cysteine, ends with the phenylalanine, and has 16 residues. CDR3 DNA only is kept here, 48 bases in frame from base 1. The junction shows trimming of 2 bases on V and 3 bases on J, and the gene matches do not reach 9 bases of it. With regard to this clone: Its antigen remains unidentified. Base qualities are not at hand, and no much larger clone is one base apart.

What this sample's time point label stands for: 6 months after combined kidney and bone marrow transplant. Transplants used related donors with nonmyeloablative bone marrow transplantation; mixed chimerism was transient in the human trials. Thawed PBMCs were FACS-sorted into unstimulated Tregs (CD4+CD25+CD127-), CD4+ non-Tregs (CD4+CD25-), CD4 cells and CD8 cells. The patients were a handful of recipients of combined kidney and bone marrow transplants from the ITN036ST trial, and samples were available only for these trial subjects. Healthy control blood was separated into PBMCs by Ficoll density gradient and cryopreserved, and patient PBMCs were collected both before and after transplant. Genomic DNA was extracted from sorted cells with the QIAGEN DNeasy Blood and Tissue Kit for TCRbeta CDR3 sequencing. High-throughput TCRbeta CDR3 sequencing, which included PCR amplification with bias correction and internal controls, was done commercially through immunoSEQ. From the authors' description of their analysis: A unique productive TCRbeta sequence was defined by the CDR3 nucleotide sequence when primers matched, and otherwise by the CDR3 amino acid sequence together with the Vbeta and Jbeta genes. As a correction for sorting error, sequences shared between sorted populations at a frequency ratio of 2:1 or less were discarded, and the remaining shared sequences were assigned to the higher population. A sequence counted as donor-reactive if, in CFSE-low cells, the sequence had a frequency of at least 0.01% and was expanded at least 5-fold compared with unstimulated cells. Repertoire divergence was quantified by Jensen-Shannon divergence calculated from the top 100 TCRbeta sequences ranked by frequency. For samples with multiple sequencing runs, sorting error was corrected separately for each run before the runs were pooled. TCRdb took this table from immuneACCESS and kept in-frame rearrangements with V and J called. Such tables lack part of the clones; where checked against another copy, unresolved V genes explain under half of the gap, and the rest is unexplained. Clone size and V and J calls were adopted from that table, with D and trimming inferred from the DNA. The sample includes about 64,000 clones, with more than 75% observed a single time. The ten largest clones capture about 4% of the sample.

The sequence came from a human patient who received a combined kidney and bone marrow transplant. Following a transplant, some T lymphocytes may have been derived from the graft donor. The material sequenced was CD4+ T cells from blood (PBMCs), taken 6 months after the transplant. The chain employs TRBV19 and TRBJ2-5; 7 bases in the junction line up with TRBD2. The DNA sequence reads TGTGCCAGTAGTATATGGGAGCGGGGAGACAAAGAGACCCAGTACTTC. Its coded protein is CASSIWERGDKETQYF.